A selection of T cell receptor beta chains follows, all from one sample in a study of shared clonotypes between healthy human individuals. Measured with immunoSEQ multiplex PCR; TCRdb has only the in-frame clones, and not every one. The table has under 1,100,000 clones, 75% seen once. Sequencing used memory CD4+ T cells sorted from blood. The receptors derive from a man aged 18 to 29 in good health. Both conserved end residues are part of each CDR3. A D gene is named only where the DNA matches it firmly. Clone size, where shown, is once, few, many, or a class for clones that have expanded.

CDR3aa,CDR3nt,v_gene,len,j_gene,abundance,d_gene
CASSRSGGTGELFF,TGTGCCAGTAGCCGTAGTGGAGGGACCGGGGAGCTGTTTTTT,TRBV19,14,TRBJ2-2,NA,NA
CASSWRASGTDTQYF,TGTGCCAGCAGCTGGAGGGCTAGCGGCACAGATACGCAGTATTTT,TRBV7-9,15,TRBJ2-3,NA,NA
CAWKFSDNTEAFF,TGTGCCTGGAAATTCTCTGACAACACTGAAGCTTTCTTT,TRBV30,13,TRBJ1-1,NA,NA
CASSRFRTGAPTTNYGYTF,TGTGCCAGTAGTCGCTTTCGGACAGGGGCGCCCACAACCAACTATGGCTACACCTTC,TRBV19,19,TRBJ1-2,NA,TRBD1
CASSDGQGADTQYF,TGTGCCAGCAGTGACGGACAGGGTGCAGATACGCAGTATTTT,TRBV2,14,TRBJ2-3,NA,TRBD1
CASGGGSRYGYTF,TGTGCCAGTGGGGGCGGCTCACGCTATGGCTACACCTTC,TRBV11-2,13,TRBJ1-2,NA,NA
CASSPHTDTQYF,TGTGCCAGCAGCCCCCACACAGATACGCAGTATTTT,TRBV11-2,12,TRBJ2-3,NA,NA
CASSPGQANYGYTF,TGTGCCAGCAGTCCGGGACAGGCGAACTATGGCTACACCTTC,TRBV6-4,14,TRBJ1-2,NA,TRBD1
CASSFMGGAENSPLHF,TGCGCCAGCAGCTTTATGGGGGGCGCAGAAAATTCACCCCTCCACTTT,TRBV5-1,16,TRBJ1-6,NA,NA
CASSQSGTLIPYEQYF,TGCGCCAGCAGCCAGTCCGGGACTCTCATTCCCTACGAGCAGTACTTC,TRBV4-1,16,TRBJ2-7,NA,NA
CASSPSAGGYEQYF,TGTGCCAGCAGCCCCTCAGCGGGAGGCTACGAGCAGTACTTC,TRBV7-2,14,TRBJ2-7,NA,TRBD2
CASNQQGAGETQYF,TGTGCCAGCAATCAACAGGGGGCTGGAGAGACCCAGTACTTC,TRBV11-2,14,TRBJ2-5,NA,TRBD1
CASSFAGGMNTEAFF,TGTGCCAGCAGCTTCGCAGGGGGAATGAACACTGAAGCTTTCTTT,TRBV7-3,15,TRBJ1-1,NA,TRBD1
CASSQDTGTVGVRSGYTF,TGCGCCAGCAGCCAAGATACCGGGACAGTAGGGGTTCGGAGTGGCTACACCTTC,TRBV4-1,18,TRBJ1-2,NA,TRBD1
CASSPGYTEAFF,TGTGCCAGCTCACCCGGTTACACTGAAGCTTTCTTT,TRBV18,12,TRBJ1-1,NA,NA
CASSRRETQYF,TGTGCCAGCAGCCGTAGAGAGACCCAGTACTTC,TRBV7-2,11,TRBJ2-5,NA,NA
CASSPSVWSGNEQFF,TGTGCCAGCAGCCCGTCCGTCTGGTCTGGCAATGAGCAGTTCTTC,TRBV7-3,15,TRBJ2-1,NA,NA
CASSIVGSGANVLTF,TGTGCCAGCAGCATAGTCGGGTCAGGGGCCAACGTCCTGACTTTC,TRBV7-3,15,TRBJ2-6,once,NA
CASSLLGLTEAFF,TGCGCCAGCAGCTTGTTGGGGCTCACTGAAGCTTTCTTT,TRBV5-1,13,TRBJ1-1,NA,NA
CASSLDSHYEQYF,TGTGCCAGCAGCTTAGACAGTCACTACGAGCAGTACTTC,TRBV11-2,13,TRBJ2-7,NA,NA
CAIRPGTANTGELFF,TGTGCCATCAGACCAGGGACAGCGAACACCGGGGAGCTGTTTTTT,TRBV10-3,15,TRBJ2-2,NA,TRBD1
CASSPIGGIAGETQYF,TGTGCCAGCAGCCCAATAGGGGGCATTGCGGGAGAGACCCAGTACTTC,TRBV9,16,TRBJ2-5,few,TRBD1
CASSSVGEQYF,TGTGCCAGCAGTTCTGTAGGCGAGCAGTACTTC,TRBV28,11,TRBJ2-7,NA,NA
CASSEDSGGADTQYF,TGTGCCAGCAGTGAAGATTCGGGGGGGGCAGATACGCAGTATTTT,TRBV2,15,TRBJ2-3,NA,TRBD2
CASSSDGLAGAIEQFF,TGTGCCAGCAGCTCAGACGGACTAGCGGGAGCGATTGAGCAGTTCTTC,TRBV7-2,16,TRBJ2-1,few,TRBD2
CASAPGGTTGANVLTF,TGTGCCAGCGCCCCTGGGGGGACAACTGGGGCCAACGTCCTGACTTTC,TRBV5-4,16,TRBJ2-6,NA,NA
CASSQTGDAYEQYF,TGCGCCAGCAGCCAGACAGGCGATGCCTACGAGCAGTACTTC,TRBV5-1,14,TRBJ2-7,NA,NA
CASRNIGLPEAFF,TGTGCCAGCAGGAACATAGGGTTACCTGAAGCTTTCTTT,TRBV11-2,13,TRBJ1-1,NA,NA
CASSFQFPGEKLFF,TGTGCCAGCAGCTTTCAATTCCCGGGGGAAAAACTGTTTTTT,TRBV7-8,14,TRBJ1-4,NA,NA
CAWSDGVQGQPQHF,TGTGCCTGGAGTGATGGTGTCCAAGGTCAGCCCCAGCATTTT,TRBV30,14,TRBJ1-5,few,NA
CASSVEEAEQYF,TGTGCCAGCAGTGTAGAAGAGGCCGAGCAGTACTTC,TRBV25-1,12,TRBJ2-7,NA,NA
CASSIEPGRGNTIYF,TGTGCCAGTAGTATCGAGCCGGGGCGAGGAAACACCATATATTTT,TRBV19,15,TRBJ1-3,once,NA
CASSVGSGGAHETQYF,TGTGCCAGCAGCGTAGGTAGCGGGGGGGCCCATGAGACCCAGTACTTC,TRBV9,16,TRBJ2-5,once,TRBD2